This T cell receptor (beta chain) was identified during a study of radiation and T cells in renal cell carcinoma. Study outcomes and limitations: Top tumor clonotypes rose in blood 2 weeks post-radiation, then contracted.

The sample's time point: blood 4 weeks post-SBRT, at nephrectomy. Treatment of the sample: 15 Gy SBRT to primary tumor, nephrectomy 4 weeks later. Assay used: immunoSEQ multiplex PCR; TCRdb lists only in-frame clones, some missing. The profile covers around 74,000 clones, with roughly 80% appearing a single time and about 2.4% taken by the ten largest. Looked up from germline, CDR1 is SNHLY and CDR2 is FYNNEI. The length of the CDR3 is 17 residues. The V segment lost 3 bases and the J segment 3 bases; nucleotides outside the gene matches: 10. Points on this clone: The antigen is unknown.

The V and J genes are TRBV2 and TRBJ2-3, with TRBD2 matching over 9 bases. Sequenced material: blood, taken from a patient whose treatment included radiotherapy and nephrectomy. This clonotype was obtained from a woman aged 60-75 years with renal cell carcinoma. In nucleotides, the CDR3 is TGTGCCAGCAGTGATACCCTAGCGGGGAACCCTACAGATACGCAGTATTTT. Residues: CASSDTLAGNPTDTQYF.